Each of the 14 T cell receptor beta chains below was sequenced from the same sample in a study of cytomegalovirus exposure and HLA in healthy donors. In the PCR, 60 Vbeta and 13 Jbeta primers were used. Clones were sequenced by immunoSEQ multiplex PCR, and TCRdb holds only the in-frame ones, with some missing. The table shows 160,000 or so clones, with over 80% occurring only once. Sequencing was done on a sample of PBMCs. The receptor source for this set is a woman aged 18-29 years in good health and CMV-seronegative.

This chain joins TRBV4-1 and TRBJ2-3, with 9 nucleotides matching TRBD1. The length of the CDR3 is 19 residues. The ends lost 0 bases at V and 0 bases at J; junction bases unmatched: 10. CDR1 and CDR2 (germline): MGHRA, YSYEKL. The CDR3 loop reads CASSQDLTGGILSTDTQYF. CDR3 nucleotide sequence: TGCGCCAGCAGCCAAGATCTGACAGGGGGTATCCTTAGCACAGATACGCAGTATTTT.

DNA of the CDR3: TGCGCCAGCAGCTTGGGACAGGCTAATAACTATGGCTACACCTTC. Residues: CASSLGQANNYGYTF. The J gene is TRBJ1-2, the V gene TRBV5-1; TRBD1 might be the D (6 bases). Deletions cut 0 bases from V and 1 base from J, with 10 bases between. The CDR3 extends over 15 amino acids. Looked up from germline, CDR1 is SGHRS and CDR2 is YFSETQ.

The chain is built from TRBV23-1 and TRBJ1-1; 7 bases align to TRBD1. TRBV23-1 is reported as an ORF; its role is uncertain. The J segment lost 0 bases and the V segment lost 6 bases, leaving 10 bases of the junction unmatched. CDR3 length equals 16 residues. The CDR3, as DNA: TGCGCCAGCAGACTCACCGGACAGGATATGAACACTGAAGCTTTCTTT. This sequence encodes CASRLTGQDMNTEAFF.

The genes are TRBV11-2 and TRBJ2-1; 9 bases line up with TRBD1. Looked up from germline, CDR1 is SGHAT and CDR2 is FQNNGV. This CDR3 has 15 amino acids. V lost 5 bases to trimming and J lost 6 bases; unmatched junction nucleotides: 8. The chain's CDR3 is CASSIGMTGGNEQFF. The CDR3 coding sequence is TGTGCCAGCAGCATCGGGATGACAGGGGGCAATGAGCAGTTCTTC.

In this sample, this clone turned up once. The chain recombines TRBV2 with TRBJ2-2; D may be TRBD1 (6 bases). V lost 4 bases and J lost 7, with 10 bases in between. Germline CDR1 SNHLY, CDR2 FYNNEI. This CDR3 is 13 amino acids long. The CDR3 is CASSGGPVGELFF. The CDR3 DNA is TGTGCCAGCAGTGGGGGGCCGGTCGGGGAGCTGTTTTTT. Full variable domain (rest looked up from reference TRBV2 and TRBJ2-2): EPEVTQTPSHQVTQMGQEVILRCVPISNHLYFYWYRQILGQKVEFLVSFYNNEISEKSEIFDDQFSVERPDGSNFTLKIRSTKLEDSAMYFCASSGGPVGELFFGEGSRLTVL.

This clone was found a few times. V usage is TRBV10-3 and J usage is TRBJ1-2; D remains ambiguous. Germline V gene lookup returns CDR1 ENHRY and CDR2 SYGVKD. V was pared by 6 bases and J by 3 bases, with 8 bases between. The CDR3 loop spans 12 amino acids. Here the CDR3 DNA reads TGTGCCATCAGCCGGACTGACTATGGCTACACCTTC. This gives the protein CAISRTDYGYTF.

V is TRBV9 and J is TRBJ2-5; 8 bases agree with TRBD1. The better agreement between TRBJ2-7 and the DNA end casts doubt on the J call. The germline gives CDR1 SGDLS, CDR2 YYNGEE. This CDR3 region has 14 residues. This chain's CDR3 is CASSPGQGHYEQYF. Written as DNA, the CDR3 is TGTGCCAGCAGCCCCGGACAGGGTCACTACGAGCAGTACTTC.

This clone was seen a few times. This sequence joins TRBV6-6 and TRBJ1-6; tentatively, D is TRBD1 (6 bases). The germline V and J ends were trimmed by 7 bases and 2 bases, with 15 bases remaining between them. Germline V gene sequence: CDR1 MNHNY, CDR2 SVGAGI (reference sequence). The CDR3 consists of 16 residues. The CDR3 bases are TGTGCCAGCACCAAGGGGGGGGCTCCCTATAATTCACCCCTCCACTTT. This gives the protein CASTKGGAPYNSPLHF.

The chain is built from TRBV6-1 and TRBJ1-1; 8 nucleotides align to TRBD1. J was trimmed by 4 bases and V by 4 bases; bases with no gene match: 8. The germline CDR1 and CDR2 sequences are MNHNS and SASEGT. The CDR3 totals 15 residues. CDR3 sequence: CASSAQGAGVTEAFF. CDR3 sequence (DNA): TGTGCCAGCAGTGCGCAGGGGGCGGGGGTCACTGAAGCTTTCTTT.

This sequence joins TRBV5-1 and TRBJ1-3, with D uncertain. Trimming shortened V by 0 bases and J by 1 base, and 5 bases separated the two germline ends. Germline lookup yields CDR1 SGHRS and CDR2 YFSETQ. This CDR3 region has 14 residues. The CDR3 reads CASSLDVSGNTIYF. DNA for the CDR3: TGCGCCAGCAGCTTGGATGTATCTGGAAACACCATATATTTT.

The J gene is TRBJ2-1, the V gene TRBV5-4; D might be TRBD1 (5 bases). CDR1 and CDR2 from the germline V gene are SGHNT and YYREEE (reference sequence). This CDR3 is built from 15 residues. V lost 0 bases and J lost 3, with 10 bases in between. CDR3 sequence (DNA): TGTGCCAGCAGCTTGGGGCAAGACAGCTACAATGAGCAGTTCTTC. Protein sequence: CASSLGQDSYNEQFF. Together with reference TRBV5-4 and TRBJ2-1, the CDR3 gives the full variable domain: ETGVTQSPTHLIKTRGQQVTLRCSSQSGHNTVSWYQQALGQGPQFIFQYYREEENGRGNFPPRFSGLQFPNYSSELNVNALELDDSALYLCASSLGQDSYNEQFFGPGTRLTVL.

This chain uses TRBV7-9 with TRBJ1-2; 7 positions match TRBD1. CDR3 size: 18 residues. V shed 0 bases, J shed 4 bases, and the junction held 14 bases outside the gene matches. Looked up from germline, CDR1 is SEHNR and CDR2 is FQNEAQ (reference sequence). The chain's CDR3 is CASSLAAPRDSLSYGYTF. The CDR3 DNA follows: TGTGCCAGCAGCTTAGCGGCGCCCCGGGACAGCCTTTCCTATGGCTACACCTTC.

The chain employs TRBV6-5 and TRBJ1-6; weak D call: TRBD1 (6 bases). This CDR3 spans 15 amino acids. Trimming took 4 bases from V and 6 from J, leaving 13 bases between them. Germline-derived CDR1 and CDR2 are MNHEY and SVGAGI. CDR3 nucleotide sequence: TGTGCCAGCAGTTCTGGGGGGGCCACTAATTCACCCCTCCACTTT. Its translation: CASSSGGATNSPLHF.

The V and J genes are TRBV7-3 and TRBJ2-3; 10 bases map to TRBD1. V gave up 5 bases and J gave up 6 bases; unmatched junction bases: 8. The CDR3 has 15 amino acids. Germline assignment: CDR1 SGHTA and CDR2 FQGTGA. The CDR3 DNA reads as TGTGCCAGCAGCCCGACAGGGGGCGCTGCGGATACGCAGTATTTT. This translates into CASSPTGGAADTQYF.